This T cell receptor beta chain was sequenced in a study of shared clonotypes between healthy human individuals. Study-level results: Rarefaction exposed incomplete sorted-subset sequencing despite large depth.

Concerning this clone: Its matching antigen is unknown.

TCRdb's table, derived via immunoSEQ multiplex PCR, lists solely in-frame clones and lacks some. The sample yields some 2.4 million clones, approximately 94% seen once. The study drew all its donors from Caucasian adults living in Nashville, Tennessee. V was cut by 0 bases and J by 0 bases, with 10 bases left in between. The CDR3 contains 16 residues. From germline, CDR1 is SGHRS and CDR2 YFSETQ. The material sequenced was naive CD4+ T cells from PBMCs. Subset here: CD45RA+ positively selected. The rearrangement joins TRBV5-1 to TRBJ2-4; unclear D gene. This receptor was taken from a man aged 18 to 30 in good health. Some clones in this sample may be carry-over from other donors' samples. The CDR3 DNA reads TGCGCCAGCAGCTTGGTTGGGATTCTAGCCAAAAACATTCAGTACTTC. This translates into CASSLVGILAKNIQYF. The full variable domain, rest sourced from reference TRBV5-1 and TRBJ2-4, is KAGVTQTPRYLIKTRGQQVTLSCSPISGHRSVSWYQQTPGQGLQFLFEYFSETQRNKGNFPGRFSGRQFSNSRSEMNVSTLELGDSALYLCASSLVGILAKNIQYFGAGTRLSVL.